Following are 20 T cell receptor beta chains from one sample sequenced in a study of identical twins. TCRdb fed the 5' RACE reads into MiXCR, producing one record per CDR3 protein. The table lists about 240,000 distinct CDR3 sequences, roughly 13% of them singletons. The same specimen was also included in a second study, on yellow fever vaccine responses in identical twins.

Sequencing was carried out using memory (CD45RO+) T cells sorted from blood. These receptors all stem from a young woman in good health.

This clonotype was counted a few times. The chain carries TRBV7-9 and TRBJ2-7, with 7 nucleotides matching TRBD1. The V and J ends lost 4 bases and 6 bases, in that order; junction bases with no gene match: 6. Germline V gives CDR1 SEHNR, CDR2 FQNEAQ (reference sequence). The CDR3 extends over 13 amino acids. The CDR3 sequence is CASSSPGGFEQYF. The CDR3 bases are TGTGCCAGCAGCTCCCCAGGGGGTTTCGAGCAGTACTTC.

This sequence joins TRBV9 and TRBJ2-7; D remains unclear. The CDR3 totals 14 residues. Germline V gives CDR1 SGDLS, CDR2 YYNGEE. V lost 0 bases and J 1 base, leaving 8 bases between the germline ends. DNA of the CDR3: TGTGCCAGCAGCGTAGCAGGTCGGTCCTACGAGCAGTACTTC. Translated: CASSVAGRSYEQYF.

This chain uses TRBV4-2 with TRBJ2-3; the match to TRBD2 covers 8 bases. The trim removed 0 bases at V and 2 bases at J, leaving 10 bases unmatched. This CDR3 is built from 18 residues. CDR1 is LGHNA and CDR2 is YNFKEQ in the germline V gene. The CDR3 DNA follows: TGTGCCAGCAGCCAAGAGGGCCAGCGGGGGACCAACACAGATACGCAGTATTTT. Translated: CASSQEGQRGTNTDTQYF.

This clonotype was seen a few times. The gene calls are TRBV5-1 and TRBJ1-1, with D uncertain. The V end lost 4 bases, the J end lost 1 base, and 11 bases lay between the germline ends. From germline, CDR1 is SGHRS and CDR2 YFSETQ. This CDR3 has 14 residues. Here the CDR3 reads CASSGVQSNTEAFF. The CDR3 nucleotides read TGCGCCAGCAGCGGCGTACAGTCGAACACTGAAGCTTTCTTT.

This clonotype was counted only a few times. V is TRBV27 and J is TRBJ2-7, with 9 bases fitting TRBD2. The CDR3 is 16 amino acids. The V and J ends lost 6 bases and 4 bases, in that order; junction bases with no gene match: 13. Per the germline V gene, CDR1 is MNHEY and CDR2 is SMNVEV (reference sequence). CDR3 sequence (DNA): TGTGCCAGCAGCCAGACGGTGGCTAGCGGGATTTACGAGCAGTACTTC. It specifies CASSQTVASGIYEQYF.

J is TRBJ2-2 and V is TRBV30, with 7 bases identical to TRBD1. The CDR3 has 14 amino acids. Germline V gene data show CDR1 as GTSNPN and CDR2 as SVGIG (reference sequence). J was trimmed by 0 bases and V by 4 bases; bases with no gene match: 2. In DNA form, the CDR3 reads TGTGCCTGGAAGAGGGGGCCGAACACCGGGGAGCTGTTTTTT. Translating gives CAWKRGPNTGELFF. The whole variable domain, remainder taken from reference TRBV30 and TRBJ2-2, is SQTIHQWPATLVQPVGSPLSLECTVEGTSNPNLYWYRQAAGRGLQLLFYSVGIGQISSEVPQNLSASRPQDRQFILSSKKLLLSDSGFYLCAWKRGPNTGELFFGEGSRLTVL.

There are many counts of this clonotype. This CDR3 is CATSRAAVSSTQYF. Here the CDR3 DNA reads TGTGCCACCAGCAGAGCGGCCGTGTCTTCGACCCAGTACTTC. The V and J genes are TRBV15 and TRBJ2-5, with no clear D. The CDR3 has 14 amino acids. CDR1 and CDR2 (germline): LNHNV, YYDKDF (reference sequence). V lost 1 base and J lost 7, with 13 bases in between.

This clonotype has at least ten counts. The chain couples TRBV12-3 or TRBV12-4 to TRBJ1-1; D unresolved. V lost 5 bases, J lost 10 bases, and 11 bases lay in between. This CDR3 region has 11 residues. The CDR3 DNA sequence: TGTGCCAGCAGTCTCTACCAGCTAGCTTTCTTT. The encoded protein is CASSLYQLAFF.

Ten or more counts support this clonotype. V is TRBV12-3 or TRBV12-4 and J is TRBJ2-1; possible D gene TRBD2, 5 bases. Trimming pared 5 bases from V and 8 bases from J, leaving 19 bases between. The length of the CDR3 is 15 residues. CDR3 DNA: TGTGCCAGCAGTGAGGTCGCGGGTTATCTGGATGAGCAGTTCTTC. This translates into CASSEVAGYLDEQFF.

This clonotype showed up just a few times. The chain combines TRBV20-1 with TRBJ2-1, with 10 bases identical to TRBD2. Germline CDR1 reads DFQATT; CDR2 reads SNEGSKA (reference sequence). CDR3 length: 12 amino acids. J lost 13 bases, V lost 3 bases, and 6 bases had no gene match. The CDR3 region is CSASGLAGVQFF. The DNA for the CDR3 is TGCAGTGCTAGCGGTCTAGCGGGAGTTCAGTTCTTC.

In its sample, this clonotype was seen a few times. The chain combines TRBV5-1 with TRBJ2-5; no clear D. Germline CDR1 SGHRS, CDR2 YFSETQ. Deletions cut 2 bases from V and 3 bases from J, with 11 bases between. The CDR3 totals 14 residues. The CDR3 region has the DNA TGCGCCAGCAGCTTTATGGGGTTAAAAGAGACCCAGTACTTC. This translates into CASSFMGLKETQYF.

The sample holds a few counts of this clonotype. The chain couples TRBV29-1 to TRBJ1-1; D gene uncertain. The CDR3 is 14 amino acids. CDR1 and CDR2 (germline): SQVTM, ANQGSEA. V shed 5 bases and J shed 0 bases, with 13 bases lying between them. CDR3 nucleotides: TGCAGCGTTTTTAGGGAGTTGCTGAACACTGAAGCTTTCTTT. Its translation: CSVFRELLNTEAFF.

The V and J genes are TRBV15 and TRBJ2-1, with 13 nucleotides matching TRBD2. V trimming: 1 base; J trimming: 6 bases; junction bases outside the gene matches: 0. The CDR3 runs to 15 residues. Per germline, CDR1 LNHNV and CDR2 YYDKDF (reference sequence). The CDR3 is CATSRGTSGSNEQFF. The CDR3 bases are TGTGCCACCAGCAGAGGGACTAGCGGGAGCAATGAGCAGTTCTTC.

This clonotype was seen only a few times. The chain uses TRBV6-1 and TRBJ1-5, with D perhaps TRBD1 (5 bases). Germline V lookup: CDR1 MNHNS, CDR2 SASEGT. V was pared by 8 bases and J by 0 bases, with 17 bases between. There are 16 residues in the CDR3. The CDR3 DNA is TGTGCCAGCGGGTTCTGGGGGGAGAGTAGCAATCAGCCCCAGCATTTT. Its translation: CASGFWGESSNQPQHF.

This sequence joins TRBV7-9 and TRBJ1-2; 8 bases fit TRBD1. The CDR3 length is 13 residues. The germline V gene encodes CDR1 SEHNR and CDR2 FQNEAQ (reference sequence). V lost 5 bases and J lost 5; bases outside the gene matches: 4. The DNA of the CDR3 is TGTGCCAGCAGCGCGCGGACAGGGTATGGCTACACCTTC. As protein: CASSARTGYGYTF.

This clonotype was detected only a few times. The CDR3 loop is CASADQILYEQYF. CDR3 DNA sequence: TGTGCCAGCGCGGACCAAATTCTCTACGAGCAGTACTTC. The V call is TRBV11-2, the J call TRBJ2-7, with unresolved D. Trimming stripped 8 bases from V and 3 bases from J, with 14 bases between. The CDR3 covers 13 residues. CDR1 is SGHAT, CDR2 FQNNGV, per germline.

This clonotype was observed a handful of times. The genes are TRBV2 and TRBJ2-3; a possible D gene is TRBD1 (6 bases). There are 15 residues in the CDR3. In germline, CDR1 is SNHLY, CDR2 FYNNEI. V lost 4 bases and J 0 bases, leaving 11 bases between the germline ends. This chain's CDR3 is CASSVGQGSTDTQYF. Here the CDR3 DNA reads TGTGCCAGCAGTGTCGGGCAGGGGAGCACAGATACGCAGTATTTT.

CDR3 DNA sequence: TGCGCCAGCAGCCAAGGTCCAGGGACAGAAGAGACCCAGTACTTC. This translates into CASSQGPGTEETQYF. V and J are TRBV4-3 and TRBJ2-5; 7 bases fit TRBD1. The CDR3 runs 15 residues. The J segment lost 3 bases and the V segment lost 1 base, leaving 5 bases of the junction unmatched. CDR1 LGHNA and CDR2 YSLEER come from the germline V gene.

V usage is TRBV4-1 and J usage is TRBJ2-5, with TRBD1 identical over 7 bases. The V segment lost 0 bases and the J segment 7 bases; nucleotides outside the gene matches: 2. This CDR3 is 13 amino acids long. Germline-derived CDR1 and CDR2 are MGHRA and YSYEKL. CDR3 protein: CASSQEGQTTQYF. The CDR3 DNA reads as TGCGCCAGCAGCCAAGAGGGACAGACGACCCAGTACTTC.

In this sample, this clonotype turned up many times. The gene calls are TRBV20-1 and TRBJ1-1; a possible D gene is TRBD1 (5 bases). CDR3 length: 12 amino acids. V dropped 3 bases and J dropped 7 bases, with 12 bases sitting between them. CDR1 is DFQATT, CDR2 SNEGSKA, per germline (reference sequence). CDR3 in DNA: TGCAGTGCTAGGGGTAGGCAGGGTGAAGCTTTCTTT. The encoded protein is CSARGRQGEAFF.